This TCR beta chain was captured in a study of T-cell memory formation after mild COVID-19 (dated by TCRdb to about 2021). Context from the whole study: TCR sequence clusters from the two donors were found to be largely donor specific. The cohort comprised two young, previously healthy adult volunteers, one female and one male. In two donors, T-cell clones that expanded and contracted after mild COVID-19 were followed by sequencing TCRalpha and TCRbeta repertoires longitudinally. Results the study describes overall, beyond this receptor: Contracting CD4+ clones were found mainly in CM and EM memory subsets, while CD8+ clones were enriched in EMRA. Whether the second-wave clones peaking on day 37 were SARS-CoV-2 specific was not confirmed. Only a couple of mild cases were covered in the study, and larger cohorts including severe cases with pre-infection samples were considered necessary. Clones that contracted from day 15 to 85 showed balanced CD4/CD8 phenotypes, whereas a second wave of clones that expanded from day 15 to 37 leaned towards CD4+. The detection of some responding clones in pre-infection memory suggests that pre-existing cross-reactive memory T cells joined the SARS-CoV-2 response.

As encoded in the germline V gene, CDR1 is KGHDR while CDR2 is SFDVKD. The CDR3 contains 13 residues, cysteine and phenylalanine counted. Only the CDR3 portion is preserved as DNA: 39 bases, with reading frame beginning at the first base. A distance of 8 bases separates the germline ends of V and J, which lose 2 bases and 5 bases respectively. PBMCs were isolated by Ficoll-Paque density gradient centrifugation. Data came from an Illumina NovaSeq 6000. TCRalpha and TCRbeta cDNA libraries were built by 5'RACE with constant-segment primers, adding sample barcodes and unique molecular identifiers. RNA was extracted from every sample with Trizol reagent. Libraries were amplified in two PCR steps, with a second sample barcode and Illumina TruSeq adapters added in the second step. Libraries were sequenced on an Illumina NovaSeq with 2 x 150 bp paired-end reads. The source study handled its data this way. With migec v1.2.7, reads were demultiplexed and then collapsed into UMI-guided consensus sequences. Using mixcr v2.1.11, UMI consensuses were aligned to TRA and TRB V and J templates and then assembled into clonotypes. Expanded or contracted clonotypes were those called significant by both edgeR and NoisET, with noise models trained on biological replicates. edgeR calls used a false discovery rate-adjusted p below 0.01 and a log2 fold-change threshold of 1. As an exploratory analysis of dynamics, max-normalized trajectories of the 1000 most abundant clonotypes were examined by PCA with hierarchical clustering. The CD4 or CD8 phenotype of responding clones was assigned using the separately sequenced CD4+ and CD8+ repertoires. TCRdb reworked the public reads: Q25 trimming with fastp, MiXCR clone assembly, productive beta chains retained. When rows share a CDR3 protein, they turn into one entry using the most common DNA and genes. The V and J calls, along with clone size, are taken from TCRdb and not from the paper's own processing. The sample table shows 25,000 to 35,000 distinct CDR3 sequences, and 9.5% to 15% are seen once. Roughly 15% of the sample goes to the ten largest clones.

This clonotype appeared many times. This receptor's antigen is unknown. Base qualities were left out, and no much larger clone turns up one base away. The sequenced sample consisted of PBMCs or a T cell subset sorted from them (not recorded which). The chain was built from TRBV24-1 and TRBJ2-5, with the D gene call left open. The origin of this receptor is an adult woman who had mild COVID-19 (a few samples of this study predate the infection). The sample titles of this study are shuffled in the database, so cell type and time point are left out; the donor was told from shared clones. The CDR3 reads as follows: CATSDSPRETQYF. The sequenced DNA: TGTGCCACCAGTGATTCACCCAGGGAGACCCAGTACTTC.